The text below deals with one T cell receptor beta chain. This clonotype has a single count. The clone's antigen remains unknown. Mismatch with germline at one junction end may stem from a read error. From a lookup of the germline V gene, CDR1 and CDR2 are SGHVT and SQSDAQ. The CDR3 runs 13 residues from the cysteine to the phenylalanine. Kept here is only the CDR3 DNA, which spans 39 bases and is read in frame from base 1. This sample was sequenced with an Illumina HiSeq 1500. TCRdb redid the processing of the public reads, applying fastp at Q25 and MiXCR, and retained in-frame beta chains. For every CDR3 protein sequence, its rows merge into one entry that carries the most common genes and DNA. The sample table records about 830,000 distinct CDR3 sequences; approximately 32% of these occur just once. The ten largest clones capture approximately 13% of the sample. This entry is derived from a study of T cell repertoires in cytomegalovirus infection (dated by TCRdb to about 2019). At the level of the whole study: Alongside well-studied HLA-B-restricted epitopes, the peptide stimulations were aimed at recently identified HLA-C-restricted CMV epitopes, whose presentation resists viral immunomodulation. The HLA type of each donor mattered for the analysis, because public TCR beta signatures pointed to carriage of CMV infection along with the matching HLA type.

Broad study findings and their caveats: In both this cohort and an independent roughly 330-donor cohort, the cumulative frequency of public TCR beta family members distinguished carriers of CMV infection plus the relevant HLA type. In the ex vivo response, HLA-C-restricted CMV-specific TCR beta clonotypes were dominant, and in two of eight donors the single most frequent clonotype came from this HLA-C-restricted group.

The label giving this sample's treatment or condition can be read as: in vitro stimulation with specific CMV peptide epitopes to enrich CMV-specific T cells. The TCR sequence derives from a human donor in good health (CMV status not recorded). Some clones in this sample may be carry-over from other donors' samples. This receptor chain uses TRBV7-4 and TRBJ1-2, with TRBD1 perhaps the D gene, on 6 matching bases. The material was cultured CD8+ T cells from PBMCs, obtained from culture after CMV antigen stimulation. Read as DNA, the sequence is TGTGTCAGCAACGGGGGGCTTCGGTATGGCTACACCTTC. The translation is CVSNGGLRYGYTF.